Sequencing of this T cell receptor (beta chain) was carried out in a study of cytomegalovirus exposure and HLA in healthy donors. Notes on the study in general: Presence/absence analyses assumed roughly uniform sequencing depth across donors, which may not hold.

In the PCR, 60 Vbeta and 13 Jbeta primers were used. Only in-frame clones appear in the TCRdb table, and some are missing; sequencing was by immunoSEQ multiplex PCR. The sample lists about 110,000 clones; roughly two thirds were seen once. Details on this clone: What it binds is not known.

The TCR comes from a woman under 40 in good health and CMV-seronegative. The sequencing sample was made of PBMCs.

The DNA for the CDR3 is TGTGCCAGCAGCCAAGTAGGGGGGGTGGCCTATGGCTACACCTTC. As protein: CASSQVGGVAYGYTF. This chain joins TRBV14 and TRBJ1-2; the D gene is possibly TRBD1 (6 bases). CDR3 length: 15 amino acids. Germline CDR1 and CDR2: SGHDN and FVKESK. Trimming stripped 1 base from V and 4 bases from J, with 13 bases between.